The clone carrying this TCR beta chain was seen more than once but under ten times. The germline gives CDR1 SGHRS, CDR2 YFSETQ. The ends were cut back, 0 bases at V and 5 bases at J, with 9 bases in the middle. The CDR3 runs 14 residues. MiXCR was run by TCRdb on the reads, yielding one entry per CDR3 protein. This table holds approximately 500,000 distinct CDR3 sequences, around a quarter found once. The data were obtained in a study of T cell repertoires in cytomegalovirus infection. This receptor was taken from a human donor in good health (CMV status not recorded). Some clones in this sample may be carry-over from other donors' samples. This chain connects TRBV5-1 to TRBJ2-1, with D unclear. Sequenced input: PBMCs. In DNA, the CDR3 is TGCGCCAGCAGCTTGGTATCACCCAACAATGAGCAGTTCTTC. Its translation: CASSLVSPNNEQFF.